The sequence of this T cell receptor (beta chain) was determined in a study of identical twins. The study's findings and limits: Some out-of-frame alpha sequences were shared by twins, and these showed excess low generation probability.

One entry per CDR3 protein, called by TCRdb with MiXCR from the 5' RACE reads. The sample gives 200,000 to 250,000 distinct CDR3 sequences, 6.5% to 8% of which show up once; more than 12% is in the top ten. The V gene's germline CDR1 is SGHTA and CDR2 FQGNSA. J gave up 3 bases and V 5 bases, and 2 bases lay outside the gene matches. CDR3 size: 15 residues. With respect to this clonotype: The target antigen is unknown.

These data were likewise used in another study, on T cells expressing NK-cell markers. That publication notes: These clonotypes additionally ranked first within the CD3+CD56-NKG2C+ fraction of a few donors.

The receptor's source is a woman aged 18-35 years in good health. This rearrangement joins TRBV7-2 to TRBJ2-1, with TRBD2 matching over 12 bases. The source material was CD8+ T cells sorted from blood. The CDR3 spells CASSQTSGSYNEQFF. The CDR3 DNA is TGTGCCAGCAGCCAGACTAGCGGGAGCTACAATGAGCAGTTCTTC.